This TCR beta chain derives from a study of T cells in localized non-small cell lung cancer. The CDR3 contains 16 residues. CDR1 and CDR2 from the germline V gene are PRHDT and FYEKMQ (reference sequence). Trimming removed 2 bases at V and 2 bases at J, with 13 bases between. Only one count was recorded for this clone. Repertoires were generated with immunoSEQ multiplex PCR, while TCRdb's copy carries only in-frame clones and drops some. The sample holds about 59,000 clones; just over 90% are singletons and the top ten take just under 20%. The J gene is TRBJ2-1, the V gene TRBV13; D possibly corresponds to TRBD1 (5 bases). Sequences were derived from peripheral blood, sampled before any cancer treatment. The sequence derives from a man aged 40-75 years with stage I lung adenocarcinoma. The CDR3 coding sequence is TGTGCCAGCAGCTTACGGGCCTTGGGGCCCTACAATGAGCAGTTCTTC. Its protein product is CASSLRALGPYNEQFF.